This TCR beta chain was recovered during a study of regulatory T cells in long-lasting Graves disease. Germline V gene data show CDR1 as SGHDT and CDR2 as YYEEEE. V gave up 0 bases and J gave up 0 bases, with 10 bases separating them. CDR3 length equals 15 residues. This clonotype was seen repeatedly, ten times or more. Its antigen is undetermined. Whole-study findings and limits: Small numbers of samples may have cut accuracy.

Stated time point: newly diagnosed GD, antithyroid drugs for less than 3 months. Construction of the TCR library relied on RNA isolated from PBMCs. Patients with Graves' disease were diagnosed by American Thyroid Association guidelines. According to the study, TCR beta libraries were built with iRepertoire HTBI primers and CDR3-region Arm-PCR. TCRdb reanalysed the multiplex PCR reads using MiXCR and keeps one entry per CDR3 protein. The table has some 320,000 distinct CDR3 sequences, about 18% seen once; the top ten hold about 40%. The sequence was obtained from a female donor with Graves disease. The chain is built from TRBV5-6 and TRBJ2-7; D unresolved. The input for sequencing was peripheral blood mononuclear cells (PBMCs), taken at new diagnosis, from a patient treated with antithyroid drugs. CDR3 nucleotides: TGTGCCAGCAGCTTGGAGGTCCGGACCTCCTACGAGCAGTACTTC. Translation: CASSLEVRTSYEQYF.